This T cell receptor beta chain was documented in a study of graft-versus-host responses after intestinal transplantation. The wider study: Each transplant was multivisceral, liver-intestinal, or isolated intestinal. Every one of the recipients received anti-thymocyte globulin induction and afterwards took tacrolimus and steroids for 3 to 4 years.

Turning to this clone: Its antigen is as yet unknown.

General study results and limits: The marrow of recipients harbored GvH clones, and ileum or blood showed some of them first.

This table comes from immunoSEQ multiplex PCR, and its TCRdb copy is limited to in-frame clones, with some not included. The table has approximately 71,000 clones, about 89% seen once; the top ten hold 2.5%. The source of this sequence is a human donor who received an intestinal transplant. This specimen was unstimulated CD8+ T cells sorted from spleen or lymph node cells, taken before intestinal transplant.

The CDR3 region is CASSLAPLKRLAGDDEQFF. The CDR3 DNA reads as TGTGCCAGCAGCTTAGCGCCGCTTAAAAGACTAGCGGGAGATGATGAGCAGTTCTTC. The V call is TRBV7-9, the J call TRBJ2-1; 12 positions agree with TRBD2. This CDR3 region has 19 residues. V was pared by 0 bases and J by 8 bases, with 14 bases of the junction left unmatched. The germline gives CDR1 SEHNR, CDR2 FQNEAQ (reference sequence).